This is a list of T cell receptor beta chains from one sample in a study of cytomegalovirus exposure and HLA in healthy donors. The repertoire was sequenced with immunoSEQ multiplex PCR; TCRdb's copy has only in-frame clones and lacks some. Here the sample spans about 140,000 clones, 61% being singletons. The sample comprised PBMCs. Receptor source: a male donor in good health and CMV-seronegative. CDR3s include the opening cysteine and the closing phenylalanine or tryptophan. D genes are given only for firm matches.

v_gene: TRBV18; j_gene: TRBJ1-4; d_gene: TRBD1; CDR3aa: CASSPPNGQGHEKLFF
v_gene: TRBV19; j_gene: TRBJ1-6; d_gene: .; CDR3aa: CASSSGTRGNSPLHF
v_gene: TRBV7-9; j_gene: TRBJ1-2; d_gene: .; CDR3aa: CASSDAGDVSGYTF
v_gene: TRBV5-1; j_gene: TRBJ2-2; d_gene: TRBD2; CDR3aa: CASSFGLAGTEAGELFF
v_gene: TRBV12-5; j_gene: TRBJ2-7; d_gene: .; CDR3aa: CASGTRRWGVDVTRYEQYF
v_gene: TRBV7-2; j_gene: TRBJ2-7; d_gene: TRBD1; CDR3aa: CASSPGTGLYEQYF
v_gene: TRBV30; j_gene: TRBJ1-5; d_gene: .; CDR3aa: CAWSSEAWGNQPQHF
v_gene: TRBV30; j_gene: TRBJ1-4; d_gene: TRBD1; CDR3aa: CAWGQGDRGLFF
v_gene: TRBV5-8; j_gene: TRBJ1-6; d_gene: TRBD1; CDR3aa: CASSLLRGVSPLHF
v_gene: TRBV2; j_gene: TRBJ2-3; d_gene: .; CDR3aa: CASSVGELTQYF
v_gene: TRBV11-3; j_gene: TRBJ2-5; d_gene: .; CDR3aa: CASSSGGGGGMKTQYF
v_gene: TRBV19; j_gene: TRBJ1-2; d_gene: TRBD1; CDR3aa: CASWTGRHNYGYTF
v_gene: TRBV10-3; j_gene: TRBJ1-2; d_gene: .; CDR3aa: CAISELGGRSSGYTF
v_gene: TRBV28; j_gene: TRBJ1-1; d_gene: TRBD1; CDR3aa: CASRGQGVGLNTEAFF
v_gene: TRBV11-1; j_gene: TRBJ2-2; d_gene: TRBD2; CDR3aa: CASSLGGGNGELFF
v_gene: TRBV11-3; j_gene: TRBJ2-3; d_gene: .; CDR3aa: CASSLGASTDTQYF
v_gene: TRBV7-3; j_gene: TRBJ2-7; d_gene: TRBD2; CDR3aa: CASSLSSSGRTSPYEQYF
v_gene: TRBV30; j_gene: TRBJ2-2; d_gene: .; CDR3aa: CAWRGGLGTGELFF
v_gene: TRBV6-5; j_gene: TRBJ1-5; d_gene: .; CDR3aa: CASSTGAHSNQPQHF
v_gene: TRBV6-1; j_gene: TRBJ1-2; d_gene: TRBD1; CDR3aa: CASSDWQGVSYGYTF
v_gene: TRBV28; j_gene: TRBJ1-1; d_gene: .; CDR3aa: CASSLASNTEAFF
v_gene: TRBV5-5; j_gene: TRBJ1-2; d_gene: .; CDR3aa: CASGADGLAHTF
v_gene: TRBV5-1; j_gene: TRBJ2-2; d_gene: .; CDR3aa: CASTGTEADTGELFF
v_gene: TRBV5-8; j_gene: TRBJ2-3; d_gene: TRBD2; CDR3aa: CASSSVTSGGADTQYF
v_gene: TRBV19; j_gene: TRBJ1-2; d_gene: .; CDR3aa: CASSNQGQGLYGYTF
v_gene: TRBV4-2; j_gene: TRBJ2-2; d_gene: .; CDR3aa: CASSQDWRGGNTGELFF
v_gene: TRBV5-4; j_gene: TRBJ2-1; d_gene: TRBD2; CDR3aa: CASRLAGGKNEQFF
v_gene: TRBV2; j_gene: TRBJ1-1; d_gene: .; CDR3aa: CATAGQGITEAFF
v_gene: TRBV6-5; j_gene: TRBJ1-2; d_gene: TRBD1; CDR3aa: CARRQGGFYGYTF
v_gene: TRBV9; j_gene: TRBJ2-7; d_gene: TRBD2; CDR3aa: CASSVEAGGPYEQYF
v_gene: TRBV5-6; j_gene: TRBJ1-1; d_gene: .; CDR3aa: CASSLRGTEAFF
v_gene: TRBV29-1; j_gene: TRBJ2-7; d_gene: .; CDR3aa: CSAVLTYEQYF
v_gene: TRBV4-2; j_gene: TRBJ2-5; d_gene: .; CDR3aa: CASSQDDLGLEETQYF
v_gene: TRBV5-1; j_gene: TRBJ2-5; d_gene: TRBD2; CDR3aa: CASSPLAGGTEETQYF
v_gene: TRBV5-1; j_gene: TRBJ1-4; d_gene: .; CDR3aa: CASSLGQINEKLFF
v_gene: TRBV28; j_gene: TRBJ2-6; d_gene: .; CDR3aa: CASSSLANVLTF
v_gene: TRBV7-9; j_gene: TRBJ1-6; d_gene: .; CDR3aa: CASSSQGIHNSPLHF
v_gene: TRBV18; j_gene: TRBJ2-3; d_gene: .; CDR3aa: CASSPPADTQYF
v_gene: TRBV21-1; j_gene: TRBJ2-7; d_gene: .; CDR3aa: CASSKGAGIISIKAGYEQYF
v_gene: TRBV30; j_gene: TRBJ2-3; d_gene: TRBD2; CDR3aa: CAWSPNAGGGTDTQYF
v_gene: TRBV18; j_gene: TRBJ1-6; d_gene: TRBD1; CDR3aa: CASSPITDRAASNSPLHF
v_gene: TRBV6-5; j_gene: TRBJ2-1; d_gene: TRBD2; CDR3aa: CASFRGGSLHNEQFF